The 8 T cell receptor beta chains below come from one sample, sequenced in a study of tumor-infiltrating lymphocytes in oesophageal squamous cell carcinoma. TCRdb independently ran MiXCR on the PCR reads; one entry per CDR3 protein. The data hold about 10,000 distinct CDR3 sequences, with roughly three fifths observed a single time. Sequencing was performed on esophageal tumor tissue. The origin of the receptors is a female donor with esophageal squamous cell carcinoma.

This clonotype was recorded a few times. The chain links TRBV7-9 to TRBJ2-1, with TRBD2 identical over 10 bases. This CDR3 contains 18 residues. After removal of 1 base from V and 3 bases from J, the junction contained 9 bases not matched to a gene. Germline V lookup: CDR1 SEHNR, CDR2 FQNEAQ (reference sequence). CDR3 DNA: TGTGCCAGCAGCTTAGGGACTAGCGGAAGACTCTTCTACAATGAGCAGTTCTTC. Translated: CASSLGTSGRLFYNEQFF.

The table lists this clonotype with a few counts. J is TRBJ2-1 and V is TRBV7-2, with D possibly matching TRBD2 (7 bases). CDR1 is SGHTA and CDR2 is FQGNSA in the germline V gene. V was pared by 4 bases and J by 4 bases, with 14 bases between. The CDR3 has 15 amino acids. CDR3 loop: CASSSWKGGYNEQFF. Here the CDR3 DNA reads TGTGCCAGCAGCTCCTGGAAGGGGGGGTACAATGAGCAGTTCTTC. Looking up the rest from reference TRBV7-2 and TRBJ2-1 gives the full variable domain: GAGVSQSPSNKVTEKGKDVELRCDPISGHTALYWYRQSLGQGLEFLIYFQGNSAPDKSGLPSDRFSAERTGGSVSTLTIQRTQQEDSAVYLCASSSWKGGYNEQFFGPGTRLTVL.

In its sample, this clonotype is medium-sized. The chain joins TRBV18 to TRBJ2-3; D remains unclear. Germline values: CDR1 KGHSH, CDR2 LQKENI. Trimming cost V 4 bases and J 1 base, with 12 bases left between them. This CDR3 spans 15 amino acids. CDR3 sequence reads: CASSRRPPGTDTQYF. CDR3 bases: TGTGCCAGCTCACGGCGACCACCCGGCACAGATACGCAGTATTTT.

The V gene is TRBV7-6, the J gene TRBJ2-3; 7 bases match TRBD1. The V segment lost 6 bases and the J segment 4 bases; nucleotides outside the gene matches: 7. CDR3 length: 14 amino acids. Looked up from germline, CDR1 is SGHVS and CDR2 is FNYEAQ. The chain's CDR3 is CASSWDSYADTQYF. In DNA form, the CDR3 reads TGTGCCAGCAGTTGGGACAGTTATGCAGATACGCAGTATTTT.

The V call is TRBV7-2, the J call TRBJ1-1; the D is unclear. Germline-derived CDR1 and CDR2 are SGHTA and FQGNSA. Trimming took 2 bases from V and 10 from J, leaving 14 bases between them. The CDR3 runs to 13 residues. CDR3 in DNA: TGTGCCAGCAGCTTACGGCTCTTAGATGGAGCTTTCTTT. Its translation is CASSLRLLDGAFF.

By share, this clonotype ranks as medium-sized (0.01 to 0.1%). This sequence may be a read error, since a much larger clone differs from it by one base. The V gene is TRBV7-8, the J gene TRBJ2-5; D is undetermined. The CDR3 is 14 residues long. V lost 0 bases and J lost 11, with 16 bases in between. The germline gives CDR1 SGHVS, CDR2 FQNEAQ. The CDR3 region has the DNA TGTGCCAGCAGCTTAGCGGGAAGGGATAGTGAGCAGTACTTC. Protein sequence: CASSLAGRDSEQYF.

This clonotype appeared many times. CDR3 loop: CASSLQGGQYNEQFF. In DNA, the CDR3 is TGTGCCAGCAGCTTACAGGGGGGGCAGTACAATGAGCAGTTCTTC. The gene calls are TRBV7-9 and TRBJ2-1; either TRBD1 or TRBD2 may supply D (7 bases each). CDR3 length: 15 residues. V shed 2 bases and J shed 4 bases, with 12 bases lying between them. The germline V gene encodes CDR1 SEHNR and CDR2 FQNEAQ (reference sequence).

For this clonotype: It is likely a read error, because the conserved phenylalanine at the end of the CDR3 is missing. Because the CDR3's place on the DNA is in doubt, the DNA is left out and the CDR3 is given as listed by TCRdb. The chain couples TRBV7-3 to TRBJ2-4; no DNA check was done on the table's D call, TRBD2. The CDR3 spans 17 residues, counting both ends. Per the germline V gene, CDR1 is SGHTA and CDR2 is FQGTGA. The CDR3 sequence is CASLNGGLEILRAVLRN.